A single sample is the source of the 27 T cell receptor beta chains below, sequenced in a study of vaccination and CD4 T cells after COVID-19. Their antigens remain unidentified. As to treatment: roughly nine-day PBMC culture with coronavirus spike peptide pools or control peptides (ViraFEST assay). Cultured CD4+ T cell DNA was sequenced using the Oncomine TCR Beta short-read assay. TCRdb analysed the PCR reads with MiXCR anew, one entry per CDR3 protein. The table records 4,300 or so distinct CDR3 sequences, over 25% of them present only once. Sequences were obtained from CD4+ T cells from blood, cultured in vitro. These receptors all stem from a human donor who had recovered from COVID-19.

The chain couples TRBV6-1 to TRBJ2-7; D is possibly TRBD1 (6 bases). The V end was cut by 10 bases, the J end by 2 bases, with 12 bases between. CDR3 length: 12 residues. CDR1 and CDR2 from the germline V gene are MNHNS and SASEGT. CDR3 loop: CAILDSPYEQYF. CDR3 DNA: TGTGCCATTTTGGACAGTCCCTACGAGCAGTACTTC.

The V and J genes are TRBV2 and TRBJ2-5; 7 nucleotides align to TRBD1. The junction had 5 bases not matched to a gene; V was cut back by 4 bases and J by 6 bases. The germline gives CDR1 SNHLY, CDR2 FYNNEI. CDR3 length: 13 residues. As DNA, the CDR3 is TGTGCCAGCAGTGGGGCAGGGGGAAAGACCCAGTACTTC. Protein product: CASSGAGGKTQYF.

This clonotype is categorized as medium-sized. The chain employs TRBV6-5 and TRBJ2-2; 7 bases are a match to TRBD1. CDR1 MNHEY and CDR2 SVGAGI come from the germline V gene. CDR3 length: 15 amino acids. Trimming took 4 bases from V and 7 from J; bases not matched to a gene: 9. The CDR3 DNA reads as TGTGCCAGCAGTTCACCAGGGGGTTGGGGCGGGGAGCTGTTTTTT. Protein product: CASSSPGGWGGELFF.

CDR3 region: CASSSERGYEQYF. The CDR3 coding sequence is TGTGCCAGTAGTTCCGAAAGGGGGTACGAGCAGTACTTC. The chain combines TRBV19 with TRBJ2-7; tentative D call: TRBD1 (6 bases). The V gene's germline CDR1 is LNHDA and CDR2 SQIVND (reference sequence). This CDR3 contains 13 residues. V dropped 5 bases and J dropped 4 bases, with 12 bases sitting between them.

The chain carries TRBV6-1 and TRBJ1-4, with TRBD1 identical over 8 bases. The junction had 4 bases not matched to a gene; V was cut back by 10 bases and J by 0 bases. In germline, CDR1 is MNHNS, CDR2 SASEGT. The CDR3 runs 14 residues. As DNA, the CDR3 is TGTGCCACAAGGACAGGGTCAACTAATGAAAAACTGTTTTTT. Residues: CATRTGSTNEKLFF.

In regard to this clonotype: At one end, the junction sequence differs from germline, possibly due to a read error. The chain couples TRBV7-3 to TRBJ2-3; D is perhaps TRBD1 or TRBD2 (5 bases each). The germline CDR1 and CDR2 sequences are SGHTA and FQGTGA. The CDR3 spans 16 residues. CDR3 sequence reads: CTSSSDGDVSTDTQYF. The CDR3 DNA reads TGTACCAGCAGCTCGGACGGGGACGTCAGCACAGATACGCAGTATTTT.

The V gene is TRBV5-6, the J gene TRBJ1-6; 7 bases agree with TRBD1. This CDR3 contains 15 residues. CDR1 and CDR2 from the germline V gene are SGHDT and YYEEEE. The V and J ends lost 2 bases and 11 bases, in that order; junction bases with no gene match: 10. The chain's CDR3 is CASSFRDRGLAPLHF. Written as DNA, the CDR3 is TGTGCCAGCAGCTTCCGGGACAGAGGCTTGGCACCCCTCCACTTT.

This sequence joins TRBV6-1 and TRBJ2-3; TRBD1 aligns across 7 bases. This CDR3 is built from 13 residues. The J segment lost 0 bases and the V segment lost 7 bases, leaving 1 base of the junction unmatched. Germline V gene sequence: CDR1 MNHNS, CDR2 SASEGT. The CDR3 region is CASTTGSTDTQYF. The CDR3 DNA sequence: TGTGCCAGCACGACAGGGAGCACAGATACGCAGTATTTT.

The chain links TRBV30 to TRBJ1-6; D not certain. CDR3 length: 13 residues. Germline loops: CDR1 GTSNPN, CDR2 SVGIG (reference sequence). Trimming shortened V by 7 bases and J by 4 bases, and 11 bases separated the two germline ends. This CDR3 reads CALKNEYNSPLHF. The CDR3 DNA follows: TGTGCCTTAAAGAACGAGTATAATTCACCCCTCCACTTT.

The chain has TRBV11-3 and TRBJ1-1, with D possibly being TRBD1 (5 bases). With 5 bases removed from V and 11 bases from J, the gap between germline ends came to 18 bases. CDR3 length: 13 residues. Germline values: CDR1 SGHNT, CDR2 YENEEA. CDR3 region: CASSGRDSEAAFF. The CDR3 DNA reads as TGTGCCAGCAGCGGACGGGACTCCGAAGCGGCTTTCTTT.

The chain has TRBV5-4 and TRBJ2-3; D is ambiguous. The CDR3 consists of 13 residues. The germline V gene has CDR1 SGHNT and CDR2 YYREEE (reference sequence). Trimming took 4 bases from V and 1 from J, leaving 7 bases between them. This CDR3 is CASSQAGTDTQYF. As DNA, the CDR3 is TGTGCCAGCAGCCAGGCCGGCACAGATACGCAGTATTTT.

By proportion, this clonotype is medium-sized. The chain combines TRBV5-6 with TRBJ1-5; 9 bases map to TRBD1. V shed 5 bases and J 6 bases; nucleotides not matched to a gene: 3. The CDR3 totals 13 residues. Germline values: CDR1 SGHDT, CDR2 YYEEEE. CDR3 sequence reads: CASSLTGGQPQHF. The CDR3, as DNA: TGTGCCAGCAGTTTGACAGGGGGTCAGCCCCAGCATTTT.

With regard to this clonotype: Mismatch with germline at one junction end may stem from a read error. This chain links TRBV10-1 with TRBJ1-1; D not resolved. Per the germline V gene, CDR1 is WNHNN and CDR2 is SYGVQD (reference sequence). The CDR3 is made up of 14 amino acids. CDR3 amino acids: CASSESRVNIEAFF. DNA of the CDR3: TGCGCCAGCAGTGAGTCGAGGGTGAACATTGAAGCTTTCTTT.

This chain joins TRBV6-1 and TRBJ2-3; 13 bases agree with TRBD2. The V segment lost 5 bases and the J segment 2 bases; nucleotides outside the gene matches: 4. The CDR3 is 16 residues long. The V gene's germline CDR1 is MNHNS and CDR2 SASEGT. The CDR3 coding sequence is TGTGCCAGCAGTCGCGGACTAGCGGGGGTCACAGATACGCAGTATTTT. Its translation is CASSRGLAGVTDTQYF.

This clonotype was observed a handful of times. The chain recombines TRBV7-9 with TRBJ2-1, with D perhaps TRBD2 (5 bases). V was cut by 1 base and J by 3 bases, with 13 bases left in between. Germline V gives CDR1 SEHNR, CDR2 FQNEAQ (reference sequence). The CDR3 contains 16 residues. The CDR3 DNA reads as TGTGCCAGCAGCTTAGGGGAACCGGGGTTCTACAATGAGCAGTTCTTC. It encodes CASSLGEPGFYNEQFF.

V usage is TRBV5-1 and J usage is TRBJ1-6, with D tentatively TRBD1 (5 bases). Trimming cost V 4 bases and J 7 bases, with 12 bases left between them. Germline loops: CDR1 SGHRS, CDR2 YFSETQ. CDR3 length: 14 amino acids. The CDR3 loop is CASSPSGGNSPLHF. The CDR3 DNA reads as TGCGCCAGCAGCCCCAGCGGGGGGAATTCACCCCTCCACTTT.

The gene calls are TRBV18 and TRBJ2-2; D might be TRBD1 or TRBD2, each matching 6 bases. The CDR3 loop spans 16 amino acids. The V and J ends lost 6 bases and 4 bases respectively, with 18 bases between them. Germline CDR1 is KGHSH and CDR2 is LQKENI. CDR3 nucleotides: TGTGCCAGCTCCGGTCGCCCCGGGGGCAGCACCGGGGAGCTGTTTTTT. The encoded protein is CASSGRPGGSTGELFF.

This clonotype showed up just a few times. The gene calls are TRBV12-5 and TRBJ2-3; D ambiguous. CDR3 size: 12 residues. V lost 7 bases, J lost 0 bases, and 5 bases lay in between. Germline assignment: CDR1 LGHNT and CDR2 FRNRAP. The CDR3 spells CASASSTDTQYF. The CDR3 DNA is TGTGCTAGTGCCTCTAGCACAGATACGCAGTATTTT.

As DNA, the CDR3 is TGTGCCTGGAGGACCCAGGGGGCGAGTGAAAAACTGTTTTTT. Translating gives CAWRTQGASEKLFF. The chain recombines TRBV30 with TRBJ1-4, with TRBD1 matching over 8 bases. Trimming removed 3 bases from V and 7 bases from J; junction bases left unmatched: 7. This CDR3 is 14 amino acids long. CDR1 and CDR2 (germline): GTSNPN, SVGIG (reference sequence).

The chain has TRBV24-1 and TRBJ1-3; D unresolved. Germline V gene data show CDR1 as KGHDR and CDR2 as SFDVKD. Trimming stripped 8 bases from V and 1 base from J, with 8 bases between. The CDR3 has 13 amino acids. CDR3 region: CATKKGSGNTIYF. The CDR3 DNA follows: TGTGCCACCAAGAAGGGTTCTGGAAACACCATATATTTT.

This clonotype qualifies as medium-sized (0.01 to 0.1%). The chain links TRBV7-9 to TRBJ1-1; a weak D match, TRBD1 (6 bases). V was shortened by 3 bases and J by 4 bases, with 15 bases between the two germline ends. The CDR3 runs 15 residues. Germline assignment: CDR1 SEHNR and CDR2 FQNEAQ (reference sequence). CDR3 in amino acids: CASSFLTGPSTEAFF. CDR3 sequence (DNA): TGTGCCAGCAGCTTCTTGACAGGCCCGAGCACTGAAGCTTTCTTT.

The rearrangement uses TRBV12-3 or TRBV12-4 and TRBJ2-1, with 7 positions matching TRBD1. The CDR3 runs 13 residues. Unmatched junction bases numbered 5, after V lost 8 bases and J lost 4 bases. The DNA of the CDR3 is TGTGCCAGCGCGGACAGGAGATACAATGAGCAGTTCTTC. Translation gives CASADRRYNEQFF.

A few counts support this clonotype. This rearrangement joins TRBV6-1 to TRBJ2-7; D call uncertain. This CDR3 is 13 amino acids long. Trimming took off 7 bases at V and 1 base at J, with 11 bases between the two ends. CDR1 MNHNS and CDR2 SASEGT come from the germline V gene. The CDR3 coding sequence is TGTGCCAGCACAACTACAGTTTCCTACGAGCAGTACTTC. Its protein is CASTTTVSYEQYF.

The V gene is TRBV6-5, the J gene TRBJ2-1, with TRBD2 matching 13 bases. V was pared by 2 bases and J by 6 bases, with 4 bases of the junction left unmatched. Germline V gene sequence: CDR1 MNHEY, CDR2 SVGAGI. CDR3 length: 16 amino acids. CDR3 residues: CASSYGTSGALNEQFF. The CDR3 coding sequence is TGTGCCAGCAGTTACGGGACTAGCGGGGCCCTCAATGAGCAGTTCTTC.

The chain is built from TRBV9 and TRBJ1-3, with no clear D. CDR1 is SGDLS, CDR2 YYNGEE, per germline. V was cut by 4 bases and J by 4 bases, with 9 bases left in between. The CDR3 totals 13 residues. CDR3 region: CASSHGNGNTIYF. The CDR3 DNA reads as TGTGCCAGCAGCCACGGCAACGGAAACACCATATATTTT.

This clonotype is medium-sized by share. The chain carries TRBV7-6 and TRBJ2-7, with D perhaps being TRBD1 or TRBD2 (5 bases each). Germline values: CDR1 SGHVS, CDR2 FNYEAQ. Trimming took 0 bases from V and 2 from J, leaving 29 bases between them. This CDR3 is 21 amino acids long. CDR3 amino acids: CASSLAGFVVEGPGSTYEQYF. The CDR3 DNA sequence: TGTGCCAGCAGCTTAGCGGGCTTCGTGGTAGAGGGGCCAGGTTCGACCTACGAGCAGTACTTC.

This clonotype was observed a few times. This rearrangement joins TRBV20-1 to TRBJ2-5, with TRBD1 matching 10 bases. This CDR3 is built from 15 residues. CDR1 and CDR2 from the germline V gene are DFQATT and SNEGSKA (reference sequence). Losses at the gene ends were 7 bases for V and 2 bases for J; bases not matched to a gene: 10. The CDR3 loop reads CSVSAPGQGQETQYF. In DNA form, the CDR3 reads TGCAGTGTAAGCGCGCCGGGACAGGGGCAAGAGACCCAGTACTTC.